This T cell receptor beta chain was sequenced for a study of cytomegalovirus exposure and HLA in healthy donors. V lost 4 bases and J lost 5, with 9 bases in between. CDR1 is SNHLY, CDR2 FYNNEI, per germline. The CDR3 runs 13 residues. PCR amplification relied on 60 Vbeta primers (plus 13 Jbeta primers). Sequencing used immunoSEQ multiplex PCR; TCRdb keeps in-frame clones, though not all of them. The data hold about 140,000 clones, with 80% observed a single time. The chain carries TRBV2 and TRBJ2-4; D possibly corresponds to TRBD1 (5 bases). The TCR sequence derives from a young woman in good health and CMV-seronegative. The source material was PBMCs. DNA for the CDR3: TGTGCCAGCAGTGGAGAAGGGGAAAACATTCAGTACTTC. Protein product: CASSGEGENIQYF.